The clone carrying this T cell receptor (beta chain) was recorded a few times. The antigen is unknown. V lost 8 bases and J 4 bases, leaving 9 bases between the germline ends. The CDR3 runs to 11 residues. Germline V lookup: CDR1 MDHEN, CDR2 SYDVKM. This sample was taken from a study of beta chain features in type 1 diabetes. Every single donor gave one heparinised blood draw, and these averaged about 110 mL. Every bit of the isolated RNA underwent reverse transcription, so sequencing read expressed TCRB transcripts. Naive, central memory and regulatory T cell samples averaged about 3.3 million immunoSEQ reads each. Using immunoSEQ multiplex PCR, the repertoire was profiled, and TCRdb retains in-frame clones only, with some absent. The table includes more than 100,000 clones, approximately 30% detected once. Overall study findings and caveats: Shortening of TCRB CDR3s, moderate but significant, appeared in all four CD4+ subsets of Type 1 diabetes patients. PCR might favor shorter templates, equally in patients and controls.

The chain is built from TRBV28 and TRBJ2-7; weak D call: TRBD1 (6 bases). This TCR came from a woman younger than 35 with type 1 diabetes. Sequencing was done on a sample of central memory CD4+ T cells from blood. The CDR3 spells CASLGAYEQYF. In DNA, the CDR3 is TGTGCCAGCCTGGGGGCGTACGAGCAGTACTTC.